This T cell receptor (beta chain) was sequenced in a study of T cells after posttransplantation cyclophosphamide. The study, taken as a whole, reports: Recipient CMV seropositivity and CMV reactivation strongly tracked TRB clonality. Later post-transplant blood repertoires were often dominated by donor CD8+ memory clones. Skin or GI-infiltrating T cells shared few TRB sequences with blood.

Trimming at V came to 2 bases and at J to 9 bases, leaving 11 bases not matched to a gene. Germline CDR1 MNHEY, CDR2 SMNVEV (reference sequence). The CDR3 runs to 15 residues. Assay used: immunoSEQ multiplex PCR; TCRdb lists only in-frame clones, some missing. The sample holds roughly 49,000 clones; around 84% are singletons and the top ten take less than 3.5%. About this clone itself: The target antigen is unknown.

This chain connects TRBV27 to TRBJ1-1; TRBD1 matches at 8 bases. The source material was PBMCs. This TCR derives from a young man with a blood cancer, CMV-positive, and with a related stem cell donor. The CDR3 region is CASSLMIPGGGKAFF. The DNA of the CDR3 is TGTGCCAGCAGTTTAATGATCCCAGGGGGCGGAAAAGCTTTCTTT.